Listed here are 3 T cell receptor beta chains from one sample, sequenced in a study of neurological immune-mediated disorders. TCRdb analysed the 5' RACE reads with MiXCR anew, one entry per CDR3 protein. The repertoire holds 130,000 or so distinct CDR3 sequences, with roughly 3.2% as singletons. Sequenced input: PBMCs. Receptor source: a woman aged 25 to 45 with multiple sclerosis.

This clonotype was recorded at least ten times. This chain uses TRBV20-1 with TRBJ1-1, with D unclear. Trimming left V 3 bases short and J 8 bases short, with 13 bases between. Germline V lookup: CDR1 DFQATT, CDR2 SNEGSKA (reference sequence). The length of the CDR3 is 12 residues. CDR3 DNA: TGCAGTGCTAGGGTGAACGGGAGGGAAGCTTTCTTT. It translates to CSARVNGREAFF.

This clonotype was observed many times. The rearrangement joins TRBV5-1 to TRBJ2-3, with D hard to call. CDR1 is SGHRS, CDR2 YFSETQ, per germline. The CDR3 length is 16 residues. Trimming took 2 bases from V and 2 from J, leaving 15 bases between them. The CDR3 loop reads CASSFGGRSPTDTQYF. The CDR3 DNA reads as TGCGCCAGCAGCTTTGGTGGGCGGTCCCCCACAGATACGCAGTATTTT.

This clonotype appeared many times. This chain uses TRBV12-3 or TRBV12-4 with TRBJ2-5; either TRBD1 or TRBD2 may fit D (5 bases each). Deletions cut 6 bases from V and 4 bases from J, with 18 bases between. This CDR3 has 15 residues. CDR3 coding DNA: TGTGCCAGCAGCCCTCTCGTTGGGGGTGGAGAGACCCAGTACTTC. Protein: CASSPLVGGGETQYF.